This T cell receptor beta chain stems from a study of blood T cell repertoires in COVID-19. Method: immunoSEQ multiplex PCR; TCRdb's copy keeps in-frame clones and lacks some. Seen here are about 36,000 clones, around nine tenths observed once, and the top ten hold approximately 2%. The germline V gene has CDR1 SGHRS and CDR2 YFSETQ. V lost 3 bases to trimming and J lost 8 bases; unmatched junction nucleotides: 5. CDR3 length: 14 amino acids. Source material: peripheral blood. The TCR was taken from a human donor in a cohort sampled during active COVID-19. The V gene is TRBV5-1, the J gene TRBJ2-1; 10 nucleotides match TRBD1. The chain's CDR3 is CASSWDRGFDEQFF. DNA of the CDR3: TGCGCCAGCAGCTGGGACAGGGGATTTGATGAGCAGTTCTTC.